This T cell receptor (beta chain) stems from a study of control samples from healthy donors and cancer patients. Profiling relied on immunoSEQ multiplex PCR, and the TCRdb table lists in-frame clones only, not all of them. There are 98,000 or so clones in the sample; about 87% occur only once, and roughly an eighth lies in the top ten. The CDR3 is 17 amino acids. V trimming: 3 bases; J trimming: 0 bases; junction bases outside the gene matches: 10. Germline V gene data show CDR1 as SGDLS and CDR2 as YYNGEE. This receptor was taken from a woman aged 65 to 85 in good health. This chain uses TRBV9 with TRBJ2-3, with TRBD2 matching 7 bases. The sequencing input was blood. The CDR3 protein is CASSATLAGLSTDTQYF. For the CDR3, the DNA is TGTGCCAGCAGCGCTACCTTAGCGGGTCTGAGCACAGATACGCAGTATTTT.